The 24 T cell receptor beta chains in this list originate from one sample, sequenced in a study of identical twins. TCRdb re-analysed the 5' RACE reads in MiXCR, keeping a single row per CDR3 protein. The profile shows around 340,000 distinct CDR3 sequences, approximately 8.7% of them singletons. Sequenced sample: naive T cells sorted from blood. Every receptor here comes from a woman in her forties or fifties in good health.

This clonotype occurred a few times. This chain connects TRBV5-1 to TRBJ2-2; D call uncertain. Germline V gene data show CDR1 as SGHRS and CDR2 as YFSETQ. The CDR3 loop spans 15 amino acids. V lost 2 bases and J lost 3, with 11 bases in between. The CDR3 here is CASSLETAYTGELFF. Here the CDR3 DNA reads TGCGCCAGCAGCTTAGAGACGGCTTACACCGGGGAGCTGTTTTTT.

This chain connects TRBV5-4 to TRBJ1-1; a possible D gene is TRBD1 (5 bases). Germline V CDR1 and CDR2: SGHNT, YYREEE (reference sequence). With 0 bases removed from V and 4 bases from J, the gap between germline ends came to 10 bases. The CDR3 is 14 residues long. CDR3 in amino acids: CASSLVMGGTEAFF. Written as DNA, the CDR3 is TGTGCCAGCAGCTTGGTTATGGGGGGCACTGAAGCTTTCTTT.

J is TRBJ1-1 and V is TRBV4-1; D is undetermined. The CDR3 extends over 13 amino acids. V was clipped by 0 bases and J by 10 bases, with 12 bases between them. Looked up from germline, CDR1 is MGHRA and CDR2 is YSYEKL. The CDR3 reads CASSQELERTAFF. DNA for the CDR3: TGCGCCAGCAGCCAAGAATTGGAGAGAACAGCTTTCTTT.

This clonotype was recorded many times. V and J are TRBV12-5 and TRBJ1-2; no firm D call. The CDR3 is made up of 12 amino acids. Germline V lookup: CDR1 LGHNT, CDR2 FRNRAP. Between the trimmed V and J ends, which lost 2 bases and 7 bases, there was a span of 8 bases. CDR3 sequence: CASGLSWGGYTF. The CDR3 nucleotides are TGTGCTAGTGGTTTGTCGTGGGGTGGCTACACCTTC.

A few counts support this clonotype. The rearrangement links TRBV5-1 to TRBJ1-1; perhaps TRBD1 as D (5 bases). The ends were cut back, 2 bases at V and 4 bases at J, with 9 bases in the middle. Germline-derived CDR1 and CDR2 are SGHRS and YFSETQ. The CDR3 sequence is 13 residues long. The CDR3 here is CASSFRVGTEAFF. CDR3 nucleotides: TGCGCCAGCAGCTTCAGGGTCGGCACTGAAGCTTTCTTT.

This chain uses TRBV5-1 with TRBJ2-7, with 12 bases identical to TRBD1. Germline CDR1 is SGHRS and CDR2 is YFSETQ. This CDR3 has 16 residues. J was trimmed by 6 bases and V by 4 bases; bases with no gene match: 11. This chain's CDR3 is CASSPLPGQGAGEQYV. The CDR3 coding sequence is TGCGCCAGCAGCCCACTACCGGGACAGGGGGCCGGCGAGCAGTACGTC.

This clonotype was picked up many times. As DNA, the CDR3 is TGCGCCAGCAGCGAGCCTAGCGGACAAGAGACCCAGTACTTC. Amino acid sequence: CASSEPSGQETQYF. This rearrangement joins TRBV5-1 to TRBJ2-5; 7 nucleotides line up with TRBD2. From germline, CDR1 is SGHRS and CDR2 YFSETQ. Losses at the gene ends were 4 bases for V and 2 bases for J; bases not matched to a gene: 5. This CDR3 is 14 amino acids long. Full variable domain (rest looked up from reference TRBV5-1 and TRBJ2-5): KAGVTQTPRYLIKTRGQQVTLSCSPISGHRSVSWYQQTPGQGLQFLFEYFSETQRNKGNFPGRFSGRQFSNSRSEMNVSTLELGDSALYLCASSEPSGQETQYFGPGTRLLVL.

The chain joins TRBV20-1 to TRBJ1-5, with D tentatively TRBD1 (6 bases). V was cut by 5 bases and J by 6 bases, with 17 bases left in between. Per the germline V gene, CDR1 is DFQATT and CDR2 is SNEGSKA (reference sequence). CDR3 length: 14 amino acids. CDR3 in amino acids: CSALTGYDSQPQHF. The CDR3 DNA reads as TGCAGTGCTCTTACAGGGTATGATAGTCAGCCCCAGCATTTT.

The chain combines TRBV5-6 with TRBJ2-1; 10 bases fit TRBD2. Germline V gene lookup returns CDR1 SGHDT and CDR2 YYEEEE. The CDR3 extends over 17 amino acids. The V gene end was trimmed by 4 bases and the J gene end by 10 bases; junction bases not matched to a gene: 17. The CDR3 DNA is TGTGCCAGCAGCGTACTAGCGGGGCAGGGCGATACATGGGAGCAGTTCTTC. Its translation is CASSVLAGQGDTWEQFF.

The chain joins TRBV23-1 to TRBJ2-3, with D maybe TRBD1 (6 bases). TRBV23-1 is treated as an ORF (open reading frame) with a function not yet certain. Deletions cut 6 bases from V and 0 bases from J, with 22 bases between. The CDR3 covers 18 residues. The CDR3 loop is CASRPPTGPSASTDTQYF. For the CDR3, the DNA is TGCGCCAGCAGGCCCCCGACAGGACCCAGTGCTAGCACAGATACGCAGTATTTT.

This clonotype was observed a handful of times. The chain carries TRBV7-8 and TRBJ2-7, with TRBD2 matching 9 bases. The J segment lost 0 bases and the V segment lost 5 bases, leaving 8 bases of the junction unmatched. This CDR3 is 16 amino acids long. Germline assignment: CDR1 SGHVS and CDR2 FQNEAQ. Here the CDR3 DNA reads TGTGCCAGCAGCAGCGAAGCGACTAGCGGCTCCTACGAGCAGTACGTC. Translation gives CASSSEATSGSYEQYV.

The sample holds many counts of this clonotype. This chain joins TRBV7-8 and TRBJ2-1, with 7 bases matching TRBD1. Unmatched junction bases numbered 11, after V lost 4 bases and J lost 5 bases. Germline lookup yields CDR1 SGHVS and CDR2 FQNEAQ. This CDR3 has 16 amino acids. CDR3 sequence reads: CASSSRPGQDHNEQFF. CDR3 nucleotide sequence: TGTGCCAGCAGCTCCCGACCCGGACAGGACCACAATGAGCAGTTCTTC.

This clonotype was found many times. The gene calls are TRBV3-1 and TRBJ2-7, with D possibly being TRBD2 (5 bases). The CDR3 has 13 amino acids. V was clipped by 1 base and J by 3 bases, with 7 bases between them. Germline V CDR1 and CDR2: LGHDT, YNNKEL (reference sequence). CDR3 DNA: TGTGCCAGCAGCCAAGCACGGGGCTACGAGCAGTACTTC. Protein product: CASSQARGYEQYF.

In its sample, this clonotype was seen many times. The J gene is TRBJ1-3, the V gene TRBV7-9; D is uncertain. The CDR3 runs 13 residues. Trimming left V 5 bases short and J 1 base short, with 6 bases between. The germline gives CDR1 SEHNR, CDR2 FQNEAQ (reference sequence). CDR3 sequence reads: CASSSRSGNTIYF. Here the CDR3 DNA reads TGTGCCAGCAGCAGCCGGTCTGGAAACACCATATATTTT.

A few counts support this clonotype. The chain employs TRBV7-8 and TRBJ1-2, with 7 bases identical to TRBD1. J gave up 4 bases and V 5 bases, and 10 bases lay outside the gene matches. CDR3 length equals 15 residues. Germline CDR1 SGHVS, CDR2 FQNEAQ. In nucleotides, the CDR3 is TGTGCCAGCAGCACGGGACAGTCGTTAACCTATGGCTACACCTTC. Translated: CASSTGQSLTYGYTF. The full variable domain, completed using reference TRBV7-8 and TRBJ1-2, is GAGVSQSPRYKVAKRGQDVALRCDPISGHVSLFWYQQALGQGPEFLTYFQNEAQLDKSGLPSDRFFAERPEGSVSTLKIQRTQQEDSAVYLCASSTGQSLTYGYTFGSGTRLTVV.

This clonotype was seen a few times. The V and J genes are TRBV15 and TRBJ1-4; D is possibly TRBD1 (6 bases). Looked up from germline, CDR1 is LNHNV and CDR2 is YYDKDF (reference sequence). V was shortened by 1 base and J by 8 bases, with 17 bases between the two germline ends. The CDR3 has 16 residues. The CDR3 DNA is TGTGCCACCAGCAGAGCCCCGGGGGCTAGGGGGGAAAAACTGTTTTTT. Protein sequence: CATSRAPGARGEKLFF.

This sequence joins TRBV29-1 and TRBJ1-2, with D unclear. This CDR3 region has 11 residues. The V gene lost 1 base and the J gene lost 4 bases, with 4 bases spanning the gap. Germline CDR1 is SQVTM and CDR2 is ANQGSEA. CDR3 loop: CSVEAIYGYTF. DNA of the CDR3: TGCAGCGTTGAAGCAATCTATGGCTACACCTTC.

A few counts support this clonotype. The chain has TRBV6-6 and TRBJ2-3; TRBD2 agrees at 10 bases. V gave up 3 bases and J gave up 4 bases; unmatched junction bases: 7. There are 16 residues in the CDR3. The V gene's germline CDR1 is MNHNY and CDR2 SVGAGI (reference sequence). The CDR3 is CASSYLAGVPSDTQYF. For the CDR3, the DNA is TGTGCCAGCAGTTATCTAGCGGGAGTCCCCTCAGATACGCAGTATTTT.

This clonotype was detected a few times. The rearrangement joins TRBV2 to TRBJ2-7; perhaps D is TRBD1 or TRBD2 (5 bases each). The CDR3 runs 13 residues. V was pared by 7 bases and J by 2 bases, with 12 bases between. The germline V gene encodes CDR1 SNHLY and CDR2 FYNNEI. The CDR3 DNA is TGTGCCAGCATGAGGGGACCTCCCTACGAGCAGTACTTC. Its translation is CASMRGPPYEQYF.

This clonotype was detected only a few times. The chain has TRBV29-1 and TRBJ1-1; a possible D gene is TRBD1 (6 bases). Germline V gives CDR1 SQVTM, CDR2 ANQGSEA. The CDR3 spans 13 residues. V was cut by 4 bases and J by 2 bases, with 11 bases left in between. CDR3 sequence: CSVAGESNTEAFF. In nucleotides, the CDR3 is TGCAGCGTTGCAGGGGAATCAAACACTGAAGCTTTCTTT.

This clonotype came up many times. The V and J genes are TRBV29-1 and TRBJ2-2; TRBD1 might be the D (6 bases). Germline loops: CDR1 SQVTM, CDR2 ANQGSEA. The CDR3 contains 14 residues. Trimming cost V 2 bases and J 4 bases, with 11 bases left between them. The CDR3 nucleotides are TGCAGCGTTGAACCTACAGGGATCACCGGGGAGCTGTTTTTT. Protein sequence: CSVEPTGITGELFF.

Many counts were recorded for this clonotype. The chain recombines TRBV12-3 or TRBV12-4 with TRBJ2-5; D gene ambiguous. The CDR3 runs to 12 residues. Between the trimmed V and J ends, which lost 9 bases and 5 bases, there was a span of 13 bases. CDR3 sequence (DNA): TGTGCCAGTAAATGGGGTACGGAGACCCAGTACTTC. Translating it yields CASKWGTETQYF.

The rearrangement joins TRBV6-2 or TRBV6-3 to TRBJ2-5; 10 bases map to TRBD2. Per the germline V gene, CDR1 is MNHEY and CDR2 is SVGEGT. Trimming removed 6 bases from V and 4 bases from J; junction bases left unmatched: 8. CDR3 length: 15 amino acids. CDR3 in amino acids: CASSLAGVFRETQYF. CDR3 bases: TGTGCCAGCAGCCTAGCGGGAGTATTCCGAGAGACCCAGTACTTC.

The rearrangement joins TRBV29-1 to TRBJ2-3; tentatively, D is TRBD2 (6 bases). V lost 4 bases and J 2 bases, leaving 13 bases between the germline ends. CDR1 is SQVTM and CDR2 is ANQGSEA in the germline V gene. The CDR3 extends over 14 amino acids. DNA of the CDR3: TGCAGCGTTGCATCCCGACTAGTCACAGATACGCAGTATTTT. Protein product: CSVASRLVTDTQYF.